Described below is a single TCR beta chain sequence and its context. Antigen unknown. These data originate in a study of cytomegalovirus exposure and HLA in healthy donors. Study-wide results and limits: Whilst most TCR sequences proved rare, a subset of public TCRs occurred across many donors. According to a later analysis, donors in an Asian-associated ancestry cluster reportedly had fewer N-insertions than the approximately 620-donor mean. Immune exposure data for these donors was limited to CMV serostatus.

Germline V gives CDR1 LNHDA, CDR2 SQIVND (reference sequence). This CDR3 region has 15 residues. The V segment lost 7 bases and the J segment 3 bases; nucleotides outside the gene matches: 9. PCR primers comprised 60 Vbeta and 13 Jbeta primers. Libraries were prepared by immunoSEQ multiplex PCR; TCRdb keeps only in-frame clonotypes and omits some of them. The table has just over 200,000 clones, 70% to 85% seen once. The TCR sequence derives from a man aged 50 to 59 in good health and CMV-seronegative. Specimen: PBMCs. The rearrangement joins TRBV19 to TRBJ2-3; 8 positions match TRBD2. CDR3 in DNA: TGTGCCAGTAAGAGAGCGGGAGTTGAGACAGATACGCAGTATTTT. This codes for CASKRAGVETDTQYF.